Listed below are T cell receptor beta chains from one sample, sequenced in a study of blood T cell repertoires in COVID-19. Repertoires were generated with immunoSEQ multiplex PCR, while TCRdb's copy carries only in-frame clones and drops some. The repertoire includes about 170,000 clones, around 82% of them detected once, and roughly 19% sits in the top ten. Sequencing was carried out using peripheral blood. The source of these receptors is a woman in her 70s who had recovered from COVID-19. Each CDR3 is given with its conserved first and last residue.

CDR3: CAWSGANYGYTF
V: TRBV30

CDR3: CAISPRVGGADGYTF
V: TRBV10-3

CDR3: CASSPRRWGRSPLHF
V: TRBV27

CDR3: CASSRAGTGGEGEQFF
V: TRBV5-1

CDR3: CATRHMVADTQYF
V: TRBV10-2

CDR3: CAWSPQTGYAFF
V: TRBV30

CDR3: CASSRGGTYGYTF
V: TRBV5-1

CDR3: CASSLAGQGVYNEQFF
V: TRBV5-4

CDR3: CAISGLAKTQYF
V: TRBV10-3

CDR3: CASSDTGGHNEKLFF
V: TRBV9

CDR3: CASSQDAGQGWNEQFF
V: TRBV3-1/TRBV3-2

CDR3: CASSPRGVGSTEAFF
V: TRBV4-2

CDR3: CASSRSGGDNEQFF
V: TRBV4-2

CDR3: CASSRGTSGSGGTGELFF
V: TRBV6-2/TRBV6-3

CDR3: CASSALGEGGGYTF
V: TRBV6-4

CDR3: CASSLPGTSGIDEQFF
V: TRBV5-1

CDR3: CASSLAVGTGDPYEQYF
V: TRBV5-4

CDR3: CASSMDGSSYEQYF
V: TRBV5-1

CDR3: CASSPRLAGGPGETQYF
V: TRBV5-4

CDR3: CASSINREAFF
V: TRBV18

CDR3: CASSLSGSYEQYF
V: TRBV7-3

CDR3: CASSFAAGSRDEQFF
V: TRBV28

CDR3: CASSPRTSGPTDTQYF
V: TRBV5-1

CDR3: CASSSVAGTSTDTQYF
V: TRBV7-4

CDR3: CASSKIQGAGNQPQHF
V: TRBV19